This entry concerns a single T cell receptor (beta chain). The record originates from a study of T cell repertoires in cytomegalovirus infection. TCRdb called the reads again in MiXCR, with one record for every CDR3 protein. Of about 250,000 distinct CDR3 sequences in the sample, about 18% are singletons; the top ten hold roughly half. Germline V gene lookup returns CDR1 DFQATT and CDR2 SNEGSKA (reference sequence). The junction had 7 bases not matched to a gene; V was cut back by 0 bases and J by 2 bases. This CDR3 has 15 residues. V gene TRBV20-1 combines with J gene TRBJ2-7, with 7 positions matching TRBD1. This TCR came from a human donor in good health (CMV status not recorded). Some clones in this sample may be carry-over from other donors' samples. Sequenced input: CD8+ T cells from PBMCs. The CDR3 DNA sequence: TGCAGTGCTAGAGACGAGGGGGCGAACCCCTACGAGCAGTACTTC. Encoded protein: CSARDEGANPYEQYF.